This note documents a single T cell receptor beta chain sequence. The authors reverse transcribed 0.5 to 1 ug RNA with random hexamers. Amplification of TCR beta CDR3 used immunoSEQ multiplex PCR across 54 Vbeta and 13 Jbeta. TCRdb reprocessed the immunoSEQ multiplex PCR reads with MiXCR, giving one entry per CDR3 protein. The data show about 300,000 distinct CDR3 sequences, 85% seen once. TCR beta sequences were obtained from blood CD8+ and CD4+ T cells. Treatment-naive patients with stable or active relapsing-remitting disease were the multiple sclerosis controls. Negative isolation was used for CD8+ and CD4+ T cells and FACS enrichment for TEMRA cells. This sample was included in a study of CD8 T cells in Susac syndrome. Sequenced input: CD8+ T cells from PBMCs. The sequence was obtained from a human donor with multiple sclerosis.

The CDR3 region has the DNA TGTGCCAGCAGTCCTTTTGGTAGCACCGGGGAGCTGTTTTTT. This translates into CASSPFGSTGELFF. The chain has TRBV27 and TRBJ2-2; D unclear. This CDR3 contains 14 residues. Germline assignment: CDR1 MNHEY and CDR2 SMNVEV (reference sequence). Trimming left V 5 bases short and J 4 bases short, with 11 bases between.